This T cell receptor beta chain was retrieved from a study of human T cells and chemical hapten exposure. Within the library, unique molecular identifiers were attached to each individual cDNA molecule. TCRdb ran MiXCR on the RACE reads and lists one entry per CDR3 protein. Found here are 49,000 or so distinct CDR3 sequences, 4.4% of them singletons; the top ten hold roughly 5.2%. Study-wide findings and caveats: With DPC sensitization, TCRs exceeding 1 in 1000 frequency showed no change.

Germline-derived CDR1 and CDR2 are ENHRY and SYGVKD. CDR3 length: 14 amino acids. V lost 10 bases and J lost 0, with 13 bases in between. Stated time point: healthy volunteer bleed at 2 weeks. Total RNA was isolated from unfractionated whole blood. As for this clonotype: The antigen is not known. A much larger clone sits a single nucleotide away, making a read error possible.

The clonotype comes from a human donor in good health. Some clones in this sample may be carry-over from other donors' samples. This chain uses TRBV10-3 with TRBJ1-5; D call uncertain. The sample taken for sequencing was whole blood. The DNA for the CDR3 is TGTGCCAGCAAAACAGACTATAGCAATCAGCCCCAGCATTTT. Translated, it gives CASKTDYSNQPQHF.